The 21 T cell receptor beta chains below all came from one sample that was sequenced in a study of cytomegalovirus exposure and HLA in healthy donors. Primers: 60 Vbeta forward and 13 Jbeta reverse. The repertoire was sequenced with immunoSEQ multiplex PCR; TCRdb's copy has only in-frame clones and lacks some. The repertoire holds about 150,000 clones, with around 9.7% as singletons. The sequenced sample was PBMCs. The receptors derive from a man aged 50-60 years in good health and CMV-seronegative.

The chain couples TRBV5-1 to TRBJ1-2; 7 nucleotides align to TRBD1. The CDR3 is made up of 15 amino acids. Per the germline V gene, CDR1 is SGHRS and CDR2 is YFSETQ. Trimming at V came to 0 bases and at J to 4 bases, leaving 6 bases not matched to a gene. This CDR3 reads CASSLETGVRYGYTF. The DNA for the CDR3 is TGCGCCAGCAGCTTGGAAACAGGGGTGCGCTATGGCTACACCTTC. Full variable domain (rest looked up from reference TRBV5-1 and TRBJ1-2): KAGVTQTPRYLIKTRGQQVTLSCSPISGHRSVSWYQQTPGQGLQFLFEYFSETQRNKGNFPGRFSGRQFSNSRSEMNVSTLELGDSALYLCASSLETGVRYGYTFGSGTRLTVV.

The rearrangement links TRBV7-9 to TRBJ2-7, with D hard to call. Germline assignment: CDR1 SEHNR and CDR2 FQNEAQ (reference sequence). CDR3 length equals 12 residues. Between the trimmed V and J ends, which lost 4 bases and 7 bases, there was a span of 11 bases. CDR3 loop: CASSSRAAEQYF. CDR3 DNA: TGTGCCAGCAGCTCGCGCGCAGCGGAGCAGTACTTC.

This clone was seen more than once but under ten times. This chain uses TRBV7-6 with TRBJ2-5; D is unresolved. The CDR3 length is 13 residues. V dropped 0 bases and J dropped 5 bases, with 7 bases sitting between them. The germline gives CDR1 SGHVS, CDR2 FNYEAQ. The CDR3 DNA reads TGTGCCAGCAGCTTAGCCCCCCGGGAGACCCAGTACTTC. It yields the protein CASSLAPRETQYF.

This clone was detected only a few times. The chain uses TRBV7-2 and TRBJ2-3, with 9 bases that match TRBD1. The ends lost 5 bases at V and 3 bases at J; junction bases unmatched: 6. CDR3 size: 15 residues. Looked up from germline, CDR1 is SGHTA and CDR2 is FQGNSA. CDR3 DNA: TGTGCCAGCAGCCGATGGACAGGGGTAACAGATACGCAGTATTTT. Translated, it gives CASSRWTGVTDTQYF.

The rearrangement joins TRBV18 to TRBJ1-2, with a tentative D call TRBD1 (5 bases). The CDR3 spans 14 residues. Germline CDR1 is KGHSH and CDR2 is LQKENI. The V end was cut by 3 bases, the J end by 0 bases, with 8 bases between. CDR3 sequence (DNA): TGTGCCAGCTCACCTCAGGGTTCTAACTATGGCTACACCTTC. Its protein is CASSPQGSNYGYTF.

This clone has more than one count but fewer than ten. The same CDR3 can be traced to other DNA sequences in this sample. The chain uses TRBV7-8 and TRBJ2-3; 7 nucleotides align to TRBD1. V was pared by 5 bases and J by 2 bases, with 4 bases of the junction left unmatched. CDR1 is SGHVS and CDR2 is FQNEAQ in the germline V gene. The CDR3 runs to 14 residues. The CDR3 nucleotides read TGTGCCAGCAGCCTCGACAGGGCCACAGATACGCAGTATTTT. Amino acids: CASSLDRATDTQYF.

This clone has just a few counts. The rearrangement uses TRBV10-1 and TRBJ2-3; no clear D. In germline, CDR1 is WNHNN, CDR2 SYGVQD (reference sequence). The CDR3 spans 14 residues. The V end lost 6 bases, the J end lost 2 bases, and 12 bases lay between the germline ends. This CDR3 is CASRAGSTTDTQYF. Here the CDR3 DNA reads TGCGCCAGCAGGGCAGGTTCGACCACAGATACGCAGTATTTT.

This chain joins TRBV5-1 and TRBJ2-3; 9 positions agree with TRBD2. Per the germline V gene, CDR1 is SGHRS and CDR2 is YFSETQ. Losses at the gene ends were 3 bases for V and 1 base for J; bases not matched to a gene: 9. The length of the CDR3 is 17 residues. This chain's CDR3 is CASSSGVAGARTDTQYF. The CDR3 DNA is TGCGCCAGCAGCTCCGGAGTAGCGGGGGCCCGCACAGATACGCAGTATTTT.

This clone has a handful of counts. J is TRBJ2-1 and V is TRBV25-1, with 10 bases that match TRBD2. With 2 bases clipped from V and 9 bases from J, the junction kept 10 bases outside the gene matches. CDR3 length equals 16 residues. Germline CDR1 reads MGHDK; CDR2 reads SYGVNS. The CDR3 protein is CASSERGTSDYREQFF. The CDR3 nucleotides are TGTGCCAGCAGTGAACGCGGGACTAGCGATTACCGTGAGCAGTTCTTC. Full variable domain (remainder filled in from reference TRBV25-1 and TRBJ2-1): EADIYQTPRYLVIGTGKKITLECSQTMGHDKMYWYQQDPGMELHLIHYSYGVNSTEKGDLSSESTVSRIRTEHFPLTLESARPSHTSQYLCASSERGTSDYREQFFGPGTRLTVL.

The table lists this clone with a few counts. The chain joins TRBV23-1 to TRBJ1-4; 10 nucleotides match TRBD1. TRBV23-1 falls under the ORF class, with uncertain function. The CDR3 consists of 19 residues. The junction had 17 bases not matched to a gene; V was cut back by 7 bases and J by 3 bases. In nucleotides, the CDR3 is TGCGCCAGCAACTTTTCTGGACAGGGGGAGGGGAGGGCTAATGAAAAACTGTTTTTT. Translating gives CASNFSGQGEGRANEKLFF.

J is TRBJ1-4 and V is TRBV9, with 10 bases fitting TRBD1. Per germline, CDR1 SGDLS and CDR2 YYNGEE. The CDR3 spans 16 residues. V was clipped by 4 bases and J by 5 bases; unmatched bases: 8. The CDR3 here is CASSPGQGLENEKLFF. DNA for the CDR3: TGTGCCAGCAGCCCGGGACAGGGGTTAGAGAATGAAAAACTGTTTTTT.

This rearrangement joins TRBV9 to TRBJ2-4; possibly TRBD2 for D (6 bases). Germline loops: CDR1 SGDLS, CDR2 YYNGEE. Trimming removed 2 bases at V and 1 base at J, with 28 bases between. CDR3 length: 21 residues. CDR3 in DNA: TGTGCCAGCAGCGTGGGCCTTTCGGGGGTACGGAGTGGGACCGCCAAAAACATTCAGTACTTC. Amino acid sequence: CASSVGLSGVRSGTAKNIQYF.

CDR3 coding DNA: TGTGCCAGCAGCTTAGAACAGGTTATGTACAATGAGCAGTTCTTC. This encodes CASSLEQVMYNEQFF. The chain carries TRBV7-2 and TRBJ2-1; weak D call: TRBD1 (5 bases). The CDR3 has 15 amino acids. Deletions cut 1 base from V and 4 bases from J, with 11 bases between. Germline-derived CDR1 and CDR2 are SGHTA and FQGNSA.

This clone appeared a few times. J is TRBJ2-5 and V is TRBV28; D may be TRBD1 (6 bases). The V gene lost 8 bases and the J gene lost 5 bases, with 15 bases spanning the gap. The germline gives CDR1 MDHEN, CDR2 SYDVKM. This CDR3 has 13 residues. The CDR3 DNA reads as TGTGCCAGCTCCTCAGGGGCCTGGGAGACCCAGTACTTC. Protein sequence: CASSSGAWETQYF.

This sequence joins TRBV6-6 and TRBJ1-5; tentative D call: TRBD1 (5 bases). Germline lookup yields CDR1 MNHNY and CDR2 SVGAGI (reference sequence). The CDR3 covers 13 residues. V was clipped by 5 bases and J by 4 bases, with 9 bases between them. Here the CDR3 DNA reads TGTGCCAGCAGTCCGGGGGTAAATCAGCCCCAGCATTTT. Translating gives CASSPGVNQPQHF.

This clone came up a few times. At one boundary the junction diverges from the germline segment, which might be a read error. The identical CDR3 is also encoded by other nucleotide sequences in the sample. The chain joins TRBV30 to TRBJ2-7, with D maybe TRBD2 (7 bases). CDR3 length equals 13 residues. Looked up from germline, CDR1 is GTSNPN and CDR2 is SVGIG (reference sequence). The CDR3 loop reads CAWSRGGAYEQYF. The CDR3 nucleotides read TGTGCTTGGAGTAGGGGGGGGGCCTACGAGCAGTACTTC. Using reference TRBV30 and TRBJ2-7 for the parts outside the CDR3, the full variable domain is SQTIHQWPATLVQPVGSPLSLECTVEGTSNPNLYWYRQAAGRGLQLLFYSVGIGQISSEVPQNLSASRPQDRQFILSSKKLLLSDSGFYLCAWSRGGAYEQYFGPGTRLTVT.

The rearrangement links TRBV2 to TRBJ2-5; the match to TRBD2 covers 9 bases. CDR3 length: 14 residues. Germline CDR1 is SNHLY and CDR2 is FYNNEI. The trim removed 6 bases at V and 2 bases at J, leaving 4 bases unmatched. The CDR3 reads CASSPTSGQETQYF. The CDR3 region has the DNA TGTGCCAGCAGCCCCACTAGCGGGCAAGAGACCCAGTACTTC.

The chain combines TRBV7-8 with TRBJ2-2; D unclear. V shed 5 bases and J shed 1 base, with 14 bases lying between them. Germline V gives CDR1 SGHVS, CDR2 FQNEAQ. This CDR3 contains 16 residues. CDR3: CASSPTVDLNTGELFF. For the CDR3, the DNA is TGTGCCAGCAGCCCCACGGTAGACTTGAACACCGGGGAGCTGTTTTTT.

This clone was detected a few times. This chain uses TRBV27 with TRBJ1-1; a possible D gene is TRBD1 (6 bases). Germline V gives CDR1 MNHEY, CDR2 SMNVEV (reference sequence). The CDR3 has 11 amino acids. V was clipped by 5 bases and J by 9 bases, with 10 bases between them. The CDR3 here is CASSQTGKAFF. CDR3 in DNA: TGTGCCAGCAGTCAAACAGGGAAAGCTTTCTTT.

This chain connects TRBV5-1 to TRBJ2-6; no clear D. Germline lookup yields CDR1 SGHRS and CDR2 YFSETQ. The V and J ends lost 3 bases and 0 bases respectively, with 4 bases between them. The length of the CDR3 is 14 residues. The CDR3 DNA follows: TGCGCCAGCAGCTGGAGCTCTGGGGCCAACGTCCTGACTTTC. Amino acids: CASSWSSGANVLTF.

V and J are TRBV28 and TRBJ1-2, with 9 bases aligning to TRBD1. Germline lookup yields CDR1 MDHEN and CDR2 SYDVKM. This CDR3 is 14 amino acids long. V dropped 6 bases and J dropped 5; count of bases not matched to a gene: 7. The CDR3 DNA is TGTGCCAGCAGCAATTCCGGGACAGGGTATGGCTACACCTTC. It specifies CASSNSGTGYGYTF.